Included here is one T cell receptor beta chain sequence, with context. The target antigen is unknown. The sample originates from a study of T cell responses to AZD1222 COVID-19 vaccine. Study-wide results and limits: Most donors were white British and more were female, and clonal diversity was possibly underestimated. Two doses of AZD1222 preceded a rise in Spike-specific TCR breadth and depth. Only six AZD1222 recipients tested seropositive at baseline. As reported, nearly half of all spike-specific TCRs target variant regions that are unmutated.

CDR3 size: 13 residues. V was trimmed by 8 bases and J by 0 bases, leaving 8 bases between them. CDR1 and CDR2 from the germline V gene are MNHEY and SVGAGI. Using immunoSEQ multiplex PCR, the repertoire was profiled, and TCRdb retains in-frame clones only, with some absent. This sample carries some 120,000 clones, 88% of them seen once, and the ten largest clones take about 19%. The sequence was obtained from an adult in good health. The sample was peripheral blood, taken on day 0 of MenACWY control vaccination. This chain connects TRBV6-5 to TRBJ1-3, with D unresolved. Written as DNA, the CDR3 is TGTGCCAGCCTGGAGAGCTCTGGAAACACCATATATTTT. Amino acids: CASLESSGNTIYF.